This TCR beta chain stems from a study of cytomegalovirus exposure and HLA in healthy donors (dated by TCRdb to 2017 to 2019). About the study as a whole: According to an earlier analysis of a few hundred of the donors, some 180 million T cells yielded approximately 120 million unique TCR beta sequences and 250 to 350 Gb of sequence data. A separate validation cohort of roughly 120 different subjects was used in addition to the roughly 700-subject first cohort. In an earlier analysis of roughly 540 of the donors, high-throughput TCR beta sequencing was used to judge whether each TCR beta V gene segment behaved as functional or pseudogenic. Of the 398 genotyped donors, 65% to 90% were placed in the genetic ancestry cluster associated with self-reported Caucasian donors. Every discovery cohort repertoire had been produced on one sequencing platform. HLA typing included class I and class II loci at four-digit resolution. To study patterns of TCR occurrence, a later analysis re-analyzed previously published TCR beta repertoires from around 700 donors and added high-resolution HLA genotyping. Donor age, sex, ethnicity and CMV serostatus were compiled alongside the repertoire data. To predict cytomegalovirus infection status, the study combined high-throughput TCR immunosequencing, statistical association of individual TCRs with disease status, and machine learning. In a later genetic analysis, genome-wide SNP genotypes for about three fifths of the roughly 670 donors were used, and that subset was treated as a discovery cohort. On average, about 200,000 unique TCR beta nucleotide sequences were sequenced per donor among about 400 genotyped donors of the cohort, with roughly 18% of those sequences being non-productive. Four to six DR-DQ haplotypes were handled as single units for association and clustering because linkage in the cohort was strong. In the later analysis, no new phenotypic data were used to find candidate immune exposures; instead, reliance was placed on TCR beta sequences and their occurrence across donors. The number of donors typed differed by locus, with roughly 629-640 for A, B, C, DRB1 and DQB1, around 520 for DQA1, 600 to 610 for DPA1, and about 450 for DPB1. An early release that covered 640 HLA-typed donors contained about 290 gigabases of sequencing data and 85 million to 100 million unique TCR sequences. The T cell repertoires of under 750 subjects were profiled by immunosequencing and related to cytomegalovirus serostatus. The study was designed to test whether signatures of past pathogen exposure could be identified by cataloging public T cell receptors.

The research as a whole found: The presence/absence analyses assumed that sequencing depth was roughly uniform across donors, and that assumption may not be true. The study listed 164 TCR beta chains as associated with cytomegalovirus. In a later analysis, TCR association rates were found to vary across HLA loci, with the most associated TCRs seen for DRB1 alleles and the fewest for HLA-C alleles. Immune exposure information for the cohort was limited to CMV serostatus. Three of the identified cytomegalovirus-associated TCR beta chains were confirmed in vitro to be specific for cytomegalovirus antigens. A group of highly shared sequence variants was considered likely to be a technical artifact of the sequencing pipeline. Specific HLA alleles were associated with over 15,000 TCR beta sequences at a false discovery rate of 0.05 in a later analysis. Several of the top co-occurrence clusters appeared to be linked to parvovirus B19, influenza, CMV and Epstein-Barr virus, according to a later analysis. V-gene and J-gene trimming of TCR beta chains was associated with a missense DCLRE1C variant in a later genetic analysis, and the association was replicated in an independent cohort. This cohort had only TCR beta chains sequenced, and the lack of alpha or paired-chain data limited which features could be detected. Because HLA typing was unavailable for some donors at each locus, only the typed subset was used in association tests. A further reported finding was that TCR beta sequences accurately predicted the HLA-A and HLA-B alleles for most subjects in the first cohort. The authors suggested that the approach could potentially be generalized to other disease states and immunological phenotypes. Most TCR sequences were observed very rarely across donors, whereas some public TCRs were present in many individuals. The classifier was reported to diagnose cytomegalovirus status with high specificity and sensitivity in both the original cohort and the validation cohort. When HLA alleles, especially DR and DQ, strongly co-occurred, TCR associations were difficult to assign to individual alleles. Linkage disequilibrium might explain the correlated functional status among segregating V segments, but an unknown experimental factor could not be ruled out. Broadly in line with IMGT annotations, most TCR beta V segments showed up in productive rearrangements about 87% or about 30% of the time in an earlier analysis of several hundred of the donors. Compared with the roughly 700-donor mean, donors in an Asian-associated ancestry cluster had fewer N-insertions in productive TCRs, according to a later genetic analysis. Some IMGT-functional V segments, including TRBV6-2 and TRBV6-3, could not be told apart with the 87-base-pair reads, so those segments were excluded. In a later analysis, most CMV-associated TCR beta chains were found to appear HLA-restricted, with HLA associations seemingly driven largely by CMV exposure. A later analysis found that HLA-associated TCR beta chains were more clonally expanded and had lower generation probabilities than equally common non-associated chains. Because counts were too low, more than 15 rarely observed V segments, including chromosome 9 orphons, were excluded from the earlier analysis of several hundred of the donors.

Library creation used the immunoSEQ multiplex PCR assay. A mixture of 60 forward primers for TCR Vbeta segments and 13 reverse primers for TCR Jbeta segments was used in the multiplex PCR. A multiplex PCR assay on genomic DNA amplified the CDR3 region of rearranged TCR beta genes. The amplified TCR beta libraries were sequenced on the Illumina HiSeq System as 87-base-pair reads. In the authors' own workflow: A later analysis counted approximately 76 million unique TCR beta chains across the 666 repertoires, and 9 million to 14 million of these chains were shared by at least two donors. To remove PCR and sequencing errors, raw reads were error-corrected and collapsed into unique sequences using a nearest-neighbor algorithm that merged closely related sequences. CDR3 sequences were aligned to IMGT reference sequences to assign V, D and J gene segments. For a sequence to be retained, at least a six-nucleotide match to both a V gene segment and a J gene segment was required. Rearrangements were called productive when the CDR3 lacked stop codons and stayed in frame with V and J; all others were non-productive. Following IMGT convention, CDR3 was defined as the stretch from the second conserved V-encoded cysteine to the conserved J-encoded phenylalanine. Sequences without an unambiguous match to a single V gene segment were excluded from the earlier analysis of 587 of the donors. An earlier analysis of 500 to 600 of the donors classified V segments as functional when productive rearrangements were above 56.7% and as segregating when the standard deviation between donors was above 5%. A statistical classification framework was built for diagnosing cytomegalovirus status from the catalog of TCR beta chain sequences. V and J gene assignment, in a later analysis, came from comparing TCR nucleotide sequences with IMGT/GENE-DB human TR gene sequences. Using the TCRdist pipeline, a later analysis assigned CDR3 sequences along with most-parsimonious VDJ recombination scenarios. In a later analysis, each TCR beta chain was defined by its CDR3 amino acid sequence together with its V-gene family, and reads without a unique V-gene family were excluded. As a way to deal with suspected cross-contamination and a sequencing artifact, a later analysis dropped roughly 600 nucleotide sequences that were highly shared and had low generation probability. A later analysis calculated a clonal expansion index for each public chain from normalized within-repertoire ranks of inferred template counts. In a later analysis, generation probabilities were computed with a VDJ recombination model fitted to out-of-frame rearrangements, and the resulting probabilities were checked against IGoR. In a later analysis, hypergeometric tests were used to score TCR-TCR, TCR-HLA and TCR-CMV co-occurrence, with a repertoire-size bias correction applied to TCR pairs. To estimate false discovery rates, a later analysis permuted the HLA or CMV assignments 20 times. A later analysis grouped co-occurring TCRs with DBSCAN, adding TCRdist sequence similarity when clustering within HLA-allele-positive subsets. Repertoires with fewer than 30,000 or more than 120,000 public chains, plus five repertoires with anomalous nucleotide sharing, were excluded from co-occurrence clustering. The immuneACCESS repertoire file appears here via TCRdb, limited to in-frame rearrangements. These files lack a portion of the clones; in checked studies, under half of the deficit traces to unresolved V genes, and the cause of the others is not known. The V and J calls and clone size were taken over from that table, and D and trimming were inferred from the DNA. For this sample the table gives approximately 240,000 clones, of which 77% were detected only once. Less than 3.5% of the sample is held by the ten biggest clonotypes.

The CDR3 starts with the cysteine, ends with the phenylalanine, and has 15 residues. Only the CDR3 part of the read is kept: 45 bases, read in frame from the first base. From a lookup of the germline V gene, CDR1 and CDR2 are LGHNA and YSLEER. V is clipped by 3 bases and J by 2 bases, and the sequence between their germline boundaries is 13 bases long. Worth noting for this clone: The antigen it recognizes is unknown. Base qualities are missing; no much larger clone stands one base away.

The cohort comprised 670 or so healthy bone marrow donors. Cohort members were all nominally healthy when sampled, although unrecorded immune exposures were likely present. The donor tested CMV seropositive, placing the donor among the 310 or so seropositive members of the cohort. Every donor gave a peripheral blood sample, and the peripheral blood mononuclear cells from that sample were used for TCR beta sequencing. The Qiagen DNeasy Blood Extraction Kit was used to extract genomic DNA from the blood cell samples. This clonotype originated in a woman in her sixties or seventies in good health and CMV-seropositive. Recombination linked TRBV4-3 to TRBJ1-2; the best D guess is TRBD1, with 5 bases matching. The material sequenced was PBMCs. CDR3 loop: CASSHGGGDNYGYTF. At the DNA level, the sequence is TGCGCCAGCAGCCATGGAGGCGGGGACAACTATGGCTACACCTTC.